The table lists the clone carrying this T cell receptor (beta chain) with a few counts. Its antigen is not identified. This sample is part of a study of T cell therapy after organ transplantation. The repertoire was sequenced with immunoSEQ multiplex PCR; TCRdb's copy has only in-frame clones and lacks some. Of about 3,500 clones in the sample, around 69% were seen once. The V and J ends lost 2 bases and 1 base, in that order; junction bases with no gene match: 10. The CDR3 has 18 residues. Germline CDR1 reads SGHKS; CDR2 reads YYEKEE (reference sequence). Time point noted: 20-29 weeks after completion of therapy.

This chain joins TRBV5-5 and TRBJ2-1, with TRBD1 identical over 9 bases. The sample here was CD8+ T cells from blood, taken after autologous CMV-specific T cell therapy. The clonotype originates from a human patient who had received a solid organ transplant and had CMV disease. Some T cells may be supplied by the graft donor. CDR3 amino acids: CASSLVFGTGRSYNEQFF. The CDR3 coding sequence is TGTGCCAGCAGCTTAGTTTTCGGGACAGGGCGATCCTACAATGAGCAGTTCTTC. The entire variable domain, with the rest obtained from reference TRBV5-5 and TRBJ2-1, is as follows: DAGVTQSPTHLIKTRGQQVTLRCSPISGHKSVSWYQQVLGQGPQFIFQYYEKEERGRGNFPDRFSARQFPNYSSELNVNALLLGDSALYLCASSLVFGTGRSYNEQFFGPGTRLTVL.